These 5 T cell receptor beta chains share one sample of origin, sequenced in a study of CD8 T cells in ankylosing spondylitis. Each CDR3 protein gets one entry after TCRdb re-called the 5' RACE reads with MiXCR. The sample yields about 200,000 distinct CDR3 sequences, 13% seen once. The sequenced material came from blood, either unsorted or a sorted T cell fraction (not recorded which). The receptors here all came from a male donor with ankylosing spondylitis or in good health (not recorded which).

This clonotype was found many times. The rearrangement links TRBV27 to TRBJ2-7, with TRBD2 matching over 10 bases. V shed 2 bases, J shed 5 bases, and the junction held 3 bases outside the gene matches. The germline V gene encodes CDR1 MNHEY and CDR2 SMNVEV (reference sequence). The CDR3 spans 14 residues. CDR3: CASSLLAGVDEQYF. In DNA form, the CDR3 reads TGTGCCAGCAGTTTACTAGCGGGAGTGGACGAGCAGTACTTC.

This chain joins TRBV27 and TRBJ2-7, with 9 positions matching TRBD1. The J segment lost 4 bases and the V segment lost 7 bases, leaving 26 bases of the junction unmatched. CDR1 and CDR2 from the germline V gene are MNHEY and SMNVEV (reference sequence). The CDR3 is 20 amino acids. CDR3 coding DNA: TGTGCCAGCACCACGGCGCAACCGACAGGGGGGCAGCGCGATCCTTACGAGCAGTACTTC. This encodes CASTTAQPTGGQRDPYEQYF.

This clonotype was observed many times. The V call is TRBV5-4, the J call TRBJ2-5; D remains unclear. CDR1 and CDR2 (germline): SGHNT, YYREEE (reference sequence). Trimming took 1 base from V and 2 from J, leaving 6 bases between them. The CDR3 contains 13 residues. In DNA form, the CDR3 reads TGTGCCAGCAGCTTGTTGGGGCAAGAGACCCAGTACTTC. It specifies CASSLLGQETQYF.

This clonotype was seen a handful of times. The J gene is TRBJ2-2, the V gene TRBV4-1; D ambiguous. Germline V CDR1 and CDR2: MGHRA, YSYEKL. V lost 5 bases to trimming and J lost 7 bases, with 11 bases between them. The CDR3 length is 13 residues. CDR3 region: CASSYFKGGELFF. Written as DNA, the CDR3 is TGCGCCAGCAGCTATTTCAAGGGCGGGGAGCTGTTTTTT.

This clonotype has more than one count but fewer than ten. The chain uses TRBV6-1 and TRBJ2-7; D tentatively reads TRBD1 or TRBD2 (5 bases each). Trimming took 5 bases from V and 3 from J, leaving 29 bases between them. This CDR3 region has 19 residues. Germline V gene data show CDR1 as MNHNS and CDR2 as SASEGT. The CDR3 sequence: CASSPMRFGTEIQHYEQYF. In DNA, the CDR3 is TGTGCCAGCAGTCCCATGAGGTTTGGGACCGAGATTCAACACTACGAGCAGTACTTC.